This T cell receptor beta chain was sequenced in a study of blood T cells in healthy people across ages. A second PCR of 7 to 11 cycles used a sample-barcoded 5' primer and a J-beta primer mix. TCRdb used MiXCR to reprocess the 5' RACE reads, holding one entry per CDR3 protein. Here the sample spans 1,300,000 or so distinct CDR3 sequences, 55% to 75% being singletons. CDR3 length: 9 amino acids. The V and J ends lost 7 bases and 10 bases respectively, with 8 bases between them. Per the germline V gene, CDR1 is SQVTM and CDR2 is ANQGSEA. Turning to this clonotype: Its antigen is unidentified.

Overall study findings and caveats: Long-lived donors exceeded aged donors in naive CD4+ cells and diversity.

V and J are TRBV29-1 and TRBJ2-1; D call uncertain. The receptor was derived from a young man in good health. The sequencing input was blood. The CDR3 loop is CSAAGEQFF. The DNA for the CDR3 is TGCAGCGCTGCCGGGGAGCAGTTCTTC.